The 4 T cell receptor beta chains below all came from one sample that was sequenced in a study of shared clonotypes between healthy human individuals. Here immunoSEQ multiplex PCR was the method, and the copy in TCRdb shows in-frame clones only, minus some. The data hold over a million clones, with roughly 96% observed a single time. The sequencing input was naive CD4+ T cells sorted from blood. Described subset: CD45RA+ positively selected. Receptors were obtained from a man under 40 in good health.

V is TRBV4-1 and J is TRBJ2-7, with 11 bases aligning to TRBD1. Trimming removed 3 bases from V and 4 bases from J; junction bases left unmatched: 8. Germline values: CDR1 MGHRA, CDR2 YSYEKL. This CDR3 is built from 16 residues. The CDR3 DNA reads as TGCGCCAGCAGCCATATGACAGGACAGGGGGCTTACGAGCAGTACTTC. Its translation: CASSHMTGQGAYEQYF.

This chain links TRBV9 with TRBJ2-3; D gene uncertain. Trimming removed 6 bases at V and 4 bases at J, with 9 bases between. Per the germline V gene, CDR1 is SGDLS and CDR2 is YYNGEE. The CDR3 contains 12 residues. The DNA for the CDR3 is TGTGCCAGCAACCGTTACGCAGATACGCAGTATTTT. Protein product: CASNRYADTQYF.

This rearrangement joins TRBV7-9 to TRBJ1-4; D not resolved. V lost 4 bases, J lost 6 bases, and 9 bases lay in between. In germline, CDR1 is SEHNR, CDR2 FQNEAQ (reference sequence). The CDR3 spans 13 residues. CDR3 sequence: CASSSPGYEKLFF. CDR3 DNA sequence: TGTGCCAGCAGCTCGCCGGGATATGAAAAACTGTTTTTT. Drawing the rest from reference TRBV7-9 and TRBJ1-4, the complete variable domain is DTGVSQNPRHKITKRGQNVTFRCDPISEHNRLYWYRQTLGQGPEFLTYFQNEAQLEKSRLLSDRFSAERPKGSFSTLEIQRTEQGDSAMYLCASSSPGYEKLFFGSGTQLSVL.

V gene TRBV19 combines with J gene TRBJ2-2, with a weak D call TRBD1 (7 bases). Deletions cut 7 bases from V and 3 bases from J, with 15 bases between. The CDR3 totals 15 residues. Germline V CDR1 and CDR2: LNHDA, SQIVND (reference sequence). CDR3 DNA: TGTGCCAGTATTCAGACAGGGACTCACACCGGGGAGCTGTTTTTT. As protein: CASIQTGTHTGELFF. The variable domain in full, completed from reference TRBV19 and TRBJ2-2, reads DGGITQSPKYLFRKEGQNVTLSCEQNLNHDAMYWYRQDPGQGLRLIYYSQIVNDFQKGDIAEGYSVSREKKESFPLTVTSAQKNPTAFYLCASIQTGTHTGELFFGEGSRLTVL.